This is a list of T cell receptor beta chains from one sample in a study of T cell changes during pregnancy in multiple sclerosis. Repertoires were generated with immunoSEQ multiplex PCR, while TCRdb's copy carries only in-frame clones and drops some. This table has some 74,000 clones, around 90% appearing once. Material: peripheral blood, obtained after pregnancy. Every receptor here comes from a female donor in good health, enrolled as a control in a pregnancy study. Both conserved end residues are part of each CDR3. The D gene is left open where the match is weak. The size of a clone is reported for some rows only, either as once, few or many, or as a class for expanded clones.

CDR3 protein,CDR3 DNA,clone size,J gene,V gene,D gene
CASSTGTRQPQHF,TGTGCCAGCTCGACAGGGACGAGACAGCCCCAGCATTTT,few,TRBJ1-5,TRBV18,TRBD1
CAISDRTGGTEAFF,TGTGCCATCAGTGATCGGACAGGGGGCACTGAAGCTTTCTTT,.,TRBJ1-1,TRBV10-3,TRBD1
CASSTTGGGYGYTF,TGTGCCAGCAGCACGACAGGGGGTGGTTATGGCTACACCTTC,.,TRBJ1-2,TRBV6-1,TRBD1
CASSLSGNQPQHF,TGTGCCAGCAGCTTATCAGGAAATCAGCCCCAGCATTTT,.,TRBJ1-5,TRBV7-9,.
CASSTSFYSYNSPLHF,TGTGCCAGCAGCACTTCCTTTTACTCCTATAATTCACCCCTCCACTTT,.,TRBJ1-6,TRBV27,.
CSVPGQGPEAFF,TGCAGCGTCCCGGGACAGGGTCCTGAAGCTTTCTTT,few,TRBJ1-1,TRBV29-1,TRBD1
CASSTGLAGRGDTQYF,TGTGCCAGCAGCACCGGACTAGCGGGAAGGGGAGATACGCAGTATTTT,.,TRBJ2-3,TRBV7-3,TRBD2
CASSLVSGANEQFF,TGCGCCAGCAGCTTGGTTTCAGGGGCTAATGAGCAGTTCTTC,.,TRBJ2-1,TRBV5-1,.
CASSLGQMNTEAFF,TGTGCCAGCAGCTTAGGACAGATGAACACTGAAGCTTTCTTT,.,TRBJ1-1,TRBV5-6,.
CASSRRGQEDSPLHF,TGCGCCAGCAGCCGCCGCGGGCAAGAGGATTCACCCCTCCACTTT,.,TRBJ1-6,TRBV4-1,.
CASSLTRRSRRNEQFF,TGTGCCAGCAGCTTAACGAGGAGAAGTCGTAGAAATGAGCAGTTCTTC,.,TRBJ2-1,TRBV7-2,.
CASSSTLGLAANTGELFF,TGTGCCAGCAGCTCCACCCTAGGACTAGCGGCGAACACCGGGGAGCTGTTTTTT,.,TRBJ2-2,TRBV7-7,TRBD2
CASSRDRGRETQYF,TGTGCCAGCAGCCGCGACAGGGGGCGGGAGACCCAGTACTTC,.,TRBJ2-5,TRBV11-2,TRBD1
CASSFLQSNTEAFF,TGTGCCAGCAGTTTTCTTCAGTCGAACACTGAAGCTTTCTTT,.,TRBJ1-1,TRBV27,.
CASSPLEGGMNTEAFF,TGTGCCAGCTCACCACTCGAGGGGGGGATGAACACTGAAGCTTTCTTT,.,TRBJ1-1,TRBV18,.